The 23 T cell receptor beta chains listed next were all sequenced from one sample in a study of blood T cell repertoires in COVID-19. Assay: immunoSEQ multiplex PCR; the TCRdb copy retains only in-frame clones and omits some. The sample records approximately 90,000 clones, less than 95% being singletons. The specimen sequenced was peripheral blood. The source is a man aged 55 to 69 with acute or convalescent COVID-19.

The rearrangement links TRBV27 to TRBJ1-6; a possible D gene is TRBD1 (5 bases). In germline, CDR1 is MNHEY, CDR2 SMNVEV (reference sequence). The CDR3 spans 13 residues. Trimming left V 11 bases short and J 7 bases short, with 15 bases between. The CDR3 spells CACRGLSNSPLHF. CDR3 DNA sequence: TGTGCCTGCCGGGGACTTTCCAATTCACCCCTCCACTTT.

This sequence joins TRBV27 and TRBJ2-5; D might be TRBD1 (5 bases). Per germline, CDR1 MNHEY and CDR2 SMNVEV (reference sequence). The V end was cut by 4 bases, the J end by 7 bases, with 13 bases between. CDR3 length: 13 residues. The CDR3 here is CASSYQGRRTQYF. CDR3 in DNA: TGTGCCAGCAGTTACCAGGGTAGGAGGACCCAGTACTTC.

V is TRBV15 and J is TRBJ1-1; D ambiguous. This CDR3 comprises 16 residues. Germline CDR1 reads LNHNV; CDR2 reads YYDKDF (reference sequence). The ends were cut back, 0 bases at V and 0 bases at J, with 11 bases in the middle. As DNA, the CDR3 is TGTGCCACCAGCAGAGATCCGAATCCAGTGAACACTGAAGCTTTCTTT. It translates to CATSRDPNPVNTEAFF.

This clone was seen only a few times. The rearrangement links TRBV27 to TRBJ1-1; D is unclear. Trimming took off 3 bases at V and 5 bases at J, with 10 bases between the two ends. Germline CDR1 MNHEY, CDR2 SMNVEV (reference sequence). This CDR3 has 13 amino acids. CDR3 in DNA: TGTGCCAGCAGTTTTTGGGCTGGGACTGAAGCTTTCTTT. It yields the protein CASSFWAGTEAFF.

V gene TRBV5-4 combines with J gene TRBJ2-7; 8 nucleotides agree with TRBD1. Germline assignment: CDR1 SGHNT and CDR2 YYREEE (reference sequence). The V segment lost 0 bases and the J segment 6 bases; nucleotides outside the gene matches: 14. The CDR3 extends over 17 amino acids. The CDR3 DNA reads TGTGCCAGCAGCTTGGATGGGACAGGCTATCGCGTGTGCGAGCAGTACGTC. Its translation: CASSLDGTGYRVCEQYV.

The V gene is TRBV19, the J gene TRBJ1-2; 9 bases are a match to TRBD1. Germline loops: CDR1 LNHDA, CDR2 SQIVND (reference sequence). V gave up 10 bases and J gave up 8 bases; unmatched junction bases: 11. This CDR3 is built from 13 residues. The CDR3 spells CATKGQGSFGYTF. CDR3 sequence (DNA): TGTGCCACCAAGGGACAGGGTTCCTTCGGCTACACCTTC. Based on the CDR3 plus reference TRBV19 and TRBJ1-2, the full variable domain is DGGITQSPKYLFRKEGQNVTLSCEQNLNHDAMYWYRQDPGQGLRLIYYSQIVNDFQKGDIAEGYSVSREKKESFPLTVTSAQKNPTAFYLCATKGQGSFGYTFGSGTRLTVV.

The chain's CDR3 is CASSQGDSTQETQYF. CDR3 coding DNA: TGTGCCAGCAGCCAGGGGGACAGTACACAAGAGACCCAGTACTTC. The genes are TRBV4-2 and TRBJ2-5; 7 bases are shared with TRBD1. Germline V gene sequence: CDR1 LGHNA, CDR2 YNFKEQ. Trimming cost V 3 bases and J 2 bases; bases outside gene matches: 6. The CDR3 contains 15 residues.

The chain links TRBV6-5 to TRBJ1-2, with 8 bases aligning to TRBD1. The CDR3 has 15 amino acids. The V segment lost 5 bases and the J segment 8 bases; nucleotides outside the gene matches: 13. Germline assignment: CDR1 MNHEY and CDR2 SVGAGI. The CDR3 loop is CASSPTTGAAGGYTF. The CDR3, as DNA: TGTGCCAGCAGTCCTACGACAGGGGCGGCGGGCGGCTACACCTTC.

The chain couples TRBV9 to TRBJ1-6, with a tentative D call TRBD1 (5 bases). Trimming removed 1 base at V and 6 bases at J, with 17 bases between. CDR3 length: 17 amino acids. Germline V gives CDR1 SGDLS, CDR2 YYNGEE. This CDR3 reads CASSVNPYPGGNSPLHF. The CDR3 coding sequence is TGTGCCAGCAGCGTAAACCCCTACCCGGGGGGTAATTCACCCCTCCACTTT.

The V call is TRBV25-1, the J call TRBJ2-1, with TRBD1 identical over 8 bases. CDR3 length equals 14 residues. V gave up 6 bases and J gave up 3 bases; unmatched junction bases: 4. Germline V gene sequence: CDR1 MGHDK, CDR2 SYGVNS. The CDR3, as DNA: TGTGCCAGCAGGCCGGACAGGGTCTACAATGAGCAGTTCTTC. It codes for CASRPDRVYNEQFF. Complete variable domain (other parts from reference TRBV25-1 and TRBJ2-1): EADIYQTPRYLVIGTGKKITLECSQTMGHDKMYWYQQDPGMELHLIHYSYGVNSTEKGDLSSESTVSRIRTEHFPLTLESARPSHTSQYLCASRPDRVYNEQFFGPGTRLTVL.

V gene TRBV6-6 combines with J gene TRBJ2-1; 12 bases are a match to TRBD2. V was clipped by 4 bases and J by 6 bases; unmatched bases: 7. Germline loops: CDR1 MNHNY, CDR2 SVGAGI (reference sequence). The CDR3 runs to 16 residues. The CDR3 DNA sequence: TGTGCCAGCAGTTCTAGCGGGGGGGCAAACGGCAATGAGCAGTTCTTC. Translating it yields CASSSSGGANGNEQFF.

CDR3 bases: TGCGCCAGCAGCTTTCGACTAGCGGGGGGGCCAGGCCATGAGCAGTTCTTC. As protein: CASSFRLAGGPGHEQFF. The rearrangement joins TRBV5-1 to TRBJ2-1; 14 bases fit TRBD2. Germline loops: CDR1 SGHRS, CDR2 YFSETQ. Trimming at V came to 2 bases and at J to 8 bases, leaving 9 bases not matched to a gene. The CDR3 contains 17 residues.

The chain couples TRBV19 to TRBJ2-3; 9 nucleotides line up with TRBD2. The V and J ends lost 1 base and 2 bases, in that order; junction bases with no gene match: 10. The CDR3 runs to 18 residues. Germline-derived CDR1 and CDR2 are LNHDA and SQIVND (reference sequence). CDR3 sequence (DNA): TGTGCCAGTAGTATAGGGGCGGGAGGGACCCTGTACACAGATACGCAGTATTTT. It codes for CASSIGAGGTLYTDTQYF.

The sample holds one count of this clone. This rearrangement joins TRBV30 to TRBJ1-4; 9 bases fit TRBD1. The CDR3 contains 16 residues. Looked up from germline, CDR1 is GTSNPN and CDR2 is SVGIG (reference sequence). V was pared by 1 base and J by 8 bases, with 11 bases of the junction left unmatched. Here the CDR3 reads CAWSANRGRNVEKLFF. CDR3 DNA: TGTGCCTGGAGTGCTAACAGGGGGCGAAATGTAGAAAAACTGTTTTTT. Drawing the rest from reference TRBV30 and TRBJ1-4, the complete variable domain is SQTIHQWPATLVQPVGSPLSLECTVEGTSNPNLYWYRQAAGRGLQLLFYSVGIGQISSEVPQNLSASRPQDRQFILSSKKLLLSDSGFYLCAWSANRGRNVEKLFFGSGTQLSVL.

The chain carries TRBV5-1 and TRBJ1-3; perhaps TRBD1 as D (5 bases). Trimming removed 0 bases from V and 0 bases from J, with 7 bases in between. Germline assignment: CDR1 SGHRS and CDR2 YFSETQ. The CDR3 extends over 15 amino acids. The CDR3 protein is CASSLGQNSGNTIYF. The CDR3 DNA reads as TGCGCCAGCAGCTTGGGACAGAACTCTGGAAACACCATATATTTT.

CDR3 residues: CASSPGGSAFF. In nucleotides, the CDR3 is TGTGCCAGCAGCCCCGGGGGGTCAGCTTTCTTT. The V and J genes are TRBV11-2 and TRBJ1-1; D is possibly TRBD1 (5 bases). The V end lost 5 bases, the J end lost 10 bases, and 11 bases lay between the germline ends. The CDR3 runs 11 residues. Germline V gene lookup returns CDR1 SGHAT and CDR2 FQNNGV. Combining the CDR3 with reference TRBV11-2 and TRBJ1-1 gives the whole variable domain EAGVAQSPRYKIIEKRQSVAFWCNPISGHATLYWYQQILGQGPKLLIQFQNNGVVDDSQLPKDRFSAERLKGVDSTLKIQPAKLEDSAVYLCASSPGGSAFFGQGTRLTVV.

This chain joins TRBV5-4 and TRBJ1-2; 10 bases map to TRBD1. The CDR3 is 15 residues long. Germline loops: CDR1 SGHNT, CDR2 YYREEE (reference sequence). With 2 bases clipped from V and 8 bases from J, the junction kept 9 bases outside the gene matches. The DNA of the CDR3 is TGTGCCAGCAGCTTAAGATGGGGACAGGGGAAAGGCTACACCTTC. Amino acids: CASSLRWGQGKGYTF.

The chain recombines TRBV7-2 with TRBJ2-5, with 8 bases fitting TRBD2. Trimming removed 0 bases from V and 0 bases from J; junction bases left unmatched: 9. This CDR3 comprises 18 residues. Looked up from germline, CDR1 is SGHTA and CDR2 is FQGNSA. This CDR3 reads CASSLAFGASGYQETQYF. As DNA, the CDR3 is TGTGCCAGCAGCTTAGCGTTCGGGGCTAGCGGGTACCAAGAGACCCAGTACTTC.

The V gene is TRBV6-5, the J gene TRBJ1-6; TRBD1 aligns across 10 bases. The CDR3 sequence is 16 residues long. Looked up from germline, CDR1 is MNHEY and CDR2 is SVGAGI. The trim removed 1 base at V and 8 bases at J, leaving 5 bases unmatched. CDR3 coding DNA: TGTGCCAGCAGTTACTACGGGACAGGGGTGGATTCACCCCTCCACTTT. Its protein product is CASSYYGTGVDSPLHF.

The rearrangement links TRBV27 to TRBJ2-7; tentatively, D is TRBD1 (5 bases). The CDR3 is 14 residues long. The ends were cut back, 3 bases at V and 2 bases at J, with 11 bases in the middle. The germline CDR1 and CDR2 sequences are MNHEY and SMNVEV (reference sequence). CDR3 protein: CASSFQGIPYEQYF. CDR3 coding DNA: TGTGCCAGCAGTTTCCAGGGAATCCCCTACGAGCAGTACTTC.

The genes are TRBV6-5 and TRBJ1-1; D unclear. Trimming took off 6 bases at V and 1 base at J, with 6 bases between the two ends. In germline, CDR1 is MNHEY, CDR2 SVGAGI. The CDR3 loop spans 12 amino acids. The CDR3 sequence: CASRRGNTEAFF. CDR3 sequence (DNA): TGTGCCAGCAGACGGGGGAACACTGAAGCTTTCTTT.

Points on this clone: One end of the junction fails to match germline, which may point to a read error. V gene TRBV19 combines with J gene TRBJ1-2, with 7 positions matching TRBD1. The CDR3 extends over 14 amino acids. Germline V gives CDR1 LNHDA, CDR2 SQIVND (reference sequence). CDR3 DNA sequence: TGTGCCAGTCAAAATATCGGACAGGACTATCGCTACACCTTC. Translated: CASQNIGQDYRYTF. The full variable domain, in which reference TRBV19 and TRBJ1-2 provide the parts outside the CDR3, is DGGITQSPKYLFRKEGQNVTLSCEQNLNHDAMYWYRQDPGQGLRLIYYSQIVNDFQKGDIAEGYSVSREKKESFPLTVTSAQKNPTAFYLCASQNIGQDYRYTFGSGTRLTVV.

This chain uses TRBV28 with TRBJ1-1; 9 bases align to TRBD1. Germline CDR1 is MDHEN and CDR2 is SYDVKM. The CDR3 has 15 amino acids. V was clipped by 6 bases and J by 1 base; unmatched bases: 6. The CDR3 protein is CASRAPDRGNTEAFF. Here the CDR3 DNA reads TGTGCCAGCAGGGCGCCGGACAGGGGGAACACTGAAGCTTTCTTT.